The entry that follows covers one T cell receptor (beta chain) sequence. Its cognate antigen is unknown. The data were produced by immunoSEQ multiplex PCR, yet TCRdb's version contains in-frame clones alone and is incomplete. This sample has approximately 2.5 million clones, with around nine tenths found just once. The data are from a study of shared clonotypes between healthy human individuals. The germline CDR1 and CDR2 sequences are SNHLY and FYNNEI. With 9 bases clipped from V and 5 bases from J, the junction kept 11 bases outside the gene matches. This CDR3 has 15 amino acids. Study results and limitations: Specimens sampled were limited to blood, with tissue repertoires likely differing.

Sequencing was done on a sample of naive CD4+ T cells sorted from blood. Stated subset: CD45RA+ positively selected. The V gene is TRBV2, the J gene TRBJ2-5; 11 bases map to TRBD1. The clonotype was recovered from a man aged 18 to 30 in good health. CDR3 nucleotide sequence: TGTGCCAGTGCGCTCGGACAGGGGGCCAGGGAGACCCAGTACTTC. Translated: CASALGQGARETQYF.